The 24 T cell receptor beta chains below come from one sample, sequenced in a study of blood T cells in healthy people across ages. Next came a second PCR, run for about 6 to 12 cycles, which used a sample-barcoded 5' primer along with a J-beta primer mix. TCRdb re-analysed the 5' RACE reads in MiXCR, keeping a single row per CDR3 protein. The sample yields 1.5 million to 2 million distinct CDR3 sequences, 28% seen once. Sequencing was carried out using blood. These receptor sequences come from a woman in her thirties in good health.

The chain uses TRBV20-1 and TRBJ2-3, with D uncertain. The CDR3 consists of 12 residues. CDR1 is DFQATT and CDR2 is SNEGSKA in the germline V gene (reference sequence). The V end was cut by 3 bases, the J end by 6 bases, with 10 bases between. This CDR3 is CSARGSEDTQYF. The CDR3 DNA is TGCAGTGCTAGGGGTAGTGAGGATACGCAGTATTTT.

This clonotype came up once. Sequence at one end of the junction differs from germline and may be a read error. The chain couples TRBV3-1 to TRBJ2-3; perhaps D is TRBD1 or TRBD2 (5 bases each). Germline assignment: CDR1 LGHDT and CDR2 YNNKEL (reference sequence). This CDR3 comprises 18 residues. The CDR3 spells CASSQGTMGRGSIDTQYF. CDR3 DNA: TGTGCCAGCAGCCAAGGGACGATGGGACGGGGCAGCATAGATACGCAGTATTTT.

The rearrangement links TRBV29-1 to TRBJ1-1; D unclear. This CDR3 has 12 residues. Germline V gene sequence: CDR1 SQVTM, CDR2 ANQGSEA. Trimming removed 5 bases at V and 5 bases at J, with 12 bases between. CDR3 protein: CSVFGVLTEAFF. The DNA for the CDR3 is TGCAGCGTTTTTGGGGTTTTGACTGAAGCTTTCTTT.

The V call is TRBV24-1, the J call TRBJ1-1; no reliable D call. CDR1 is KGHDR, CDR2 SFDVKD, per germline. V was clipped by 4 bases and J by 6 bases, with 11 bases between them. The CDR3 is 13 amino acids. CDR3 in DNA: TGTGCCACCAGTGAAGCCTCTCGTCCTGAAGCTTTCTTT. It yields the protein CATSEASRPEAFF.

This clonotype was observed many times. The chain joins TRBV29-1 to TRBJ1-2; D not resolved. Per germline, CDR1 SQVTM and CDR2 ANQGSEA. Trimming stripped 6 bases from V and 1 base from J, with 9 bases between. The CDR3 runs 12 residues. CDR3 in DNA: TGCAGCGTCCCAAGTGGTAACTATGGCTACACCTTC. It is translated as CSVPSGNYGYTF.

This clonotype was found many times. The chain couples TRBV27 to TRBJ1-5; D may be TRBD1 (6 bases). This CDR3 comprises 15 residues. The V end lost 6 bases, the J end lost 5 bases, and 17 bases lay between the germline ends. The germline V gene encodes CDR1 MNHEY and CDR2 SMNVEV (reference sequence). CDR3 protein: CASSLTSTGYQPQHF. Here the CDR3 DNA reads TGTGCCAGCAGCCTCACCAGTACAGGGTATCAGCCCCAGCATTTT.

The chain employs TRBV12-3 or TRBV12-4 and TRBJ1-2, with 7 bases that match TRBD1. V trimming: 3 bases; J trimming: 8 bases; junction bases outside the gene matches: 12. The CDR3 has 15 residues. The CDR3, as DNA: TGTGCCAGCAGTTTGAGGGGTACAGGGGCTAGCGGCTACACCTTC. It encodes CASSLRGTGASGYTF.

The chain links TRBV7-9 to TRBJ2-7, with a possible D match to TRBD1 (5 bases). V lost 7 bases and J lost 4, with 11 bases in between. The CDR3 is 12 amino acids. Germline V lookup: CDR1 SEHNR, CDR2 FQNEAQ (reference sequence). The CDR3 DNA reads TGTGCCAGCATCGGCAGGGCTTACGAGCAGTACTTC. Protein product: CASIGRAYEQYF.

Comment on this clonotype: A read error may account for a junction end that differs from germline. The V gene is TRBV10-3, the J gene TRBJ2-1; no definite D call. From germline, CDR1 is ENHRY and CDR2 SYGVKD. The CDR3 has 13 amino acids. Written as DNA, the CDR3 is TGTGCCATCAGTTTCGACTCCAACAATGAGCAGTTCTTC. Translated, it gives CAISFDSNNEQFF.

This clonotype was counted a few times. This chain links TRBV7-9 with TRBJ2-1; 11 bases match TRBD2. Germline assignment: CDR1 SEHNR and CDR2 FQNEAQ (reference sequence). The CDR3 sequence is 15 residues long. Unmatched junction bases numbered 8, after V lost 7 bases and J lost 6 bases. CDR3 nucleotide sequence: TGTGCCAGCAACGCAACTAGCGGGAGATTCAATGAGCAGTTCTTC. This sequence encodes CASNATSGRFNEQFF.

This clonotype came up many times. The chain joins TRBV7-2 to TRBJ2-7, with 7 positions matching TRBD2. The CDR3 totals 14 residues. V dropped 1 base and J dropped 5; count of bases not matched to a gene: 5. Germline CDR1 SGHTA, CDR2 FQGNSA. The CDR3: CASSLGGGLNEQYF. The CDR3 DNA reads TGTGCCAGCAGCTTAGGGGGAGGGCTAAACGAGCAGTACTTC.

This clonotype was found many times. This chain joins TRBV4-3 and TRBJ2-7, with 7 bases identical to TRBD2. The CDR3 is 15 amino acids. The J segment lost 2 bases and the V segment lost 3 bases, leaving 7 bases of the junction unmatched. Germline V CDR1 and CDR2: LGHNA, YSLEER. CDR3 sequence reads: CASSQGTNRAYEQYF. Here the CDR3 DNA reads TGCGCCAGCAGCCAGGGGACTAATCGGGCCTACGAGCAGTACTTC.

A few counts support this clonotype. This rearrangement joins TRBV7-2 to TRBJ2-7, with a weak D call TRBD2 (6 bases). The V and J ends lost 6 bases and 3 bases respectively, with 18 bases between them. The CDR3 sequence is 15 residues long. Germline V lookup: CDR1 SGHTA, CDR2 FQGNSA. The CDR3 loop is CASRVTGSGVYEQYF. For the CDR3, the DNA is TGTGCCAGCAGGGTGACCGGGAGTGGGGTCTACGAGCAGTACTTC.

This clonotype has at least ten counts. The gene calls are TRBV7-2 and TRBJ2-7; the match to TRBD2 covers 9 bases. The germline gives CDR1 SGHTA, CDR2 FQGNSA. Trimming removed 1 base from V and 7 bases from J; junction bases left unmatched: 11. The CDR3 loop spans 16 amino acids. Here the CDR3 reads CASSLVVAGDAGEQYF. Here the CDR3 DNA reads TGTGCCAGCAGCTTAGTCGTAGCGGGGGACGCGGGGGAGCAGTACTTC. Complete variable domain (other parts from reference TRBV7-2 and TRBJ2-7): GAGVSQSPSNKVTEKGKDVELRCDPISGHTALYWYRQSLGQGLEFLIYFQGNSAPDKSGLPSDRFSAERTGGSVSTLTIQRTQQEDSAVYLCASSLVVAGDAGEQYFGPGTRLTVT.

This clonotype appeared a few times. V is TRBV7-2 and J is TRBJ2-4; 12 bases line up with TRBD2. The DNA end lines up better with TRBJ2-7; the J call may be wrong. CDR1 is SGHTA, CDR2 FQGNSA, per germline. The CDR3 runs 15 residues. CDR3 coding DNA: TGTGCCAGCAGCTTAAGGACTAGCGGGAATTACGAGCAGTACTTC. This sequence encodes CASSLRTSGNYEQYF.

J is TRBJ2-7 and V is TRBV7-7; D possibly corresponds to TRBD2 (6 bases). The CDR3 covers 16 residues. CDR1 is SSHAT and CDR2 is FNYEAQ in the germline V gene (reference sequence). V lost 2 bases, J lost 5 bases, and 19 bases lay in between. The CDR3 sequence: CASSLTPSGVCNEQYF. CDR3 nucleotides: TGTGCCAGCAGCTTAACCCCCTCGGGGGTTTGCAACGAGCAGTACTTC.

This clonotype occurred once. The junction and the germline gene differ at one end; a read error may be behind it. The rearrangement links TRBV6-1 to TRBJ2-1; D possibly uses TRBD1 or TRBD2 (5 bases each). The CDR3 has 15 residues. Looked up from germline, CDR1 is MNHNS and CDR2 is SASEGT. CDR3 DNA: TGTGCCAGCGGTGATGGGACGCCCGGCTACAATGAGCAGTTCTTC. Protein: CASGDGTPGYNEQFF.

This clonotype was counted only a few times. CDR3 DNA: TGCAGCGTTGATGAGGGCTCGGAAAAACTGTTTTTT. Protein: CSVDEGSEKLFF. This chain joins TRBV29-1 and TRBJ1-4, with unresolved D. V gave up 3 bases and J gave up 8 bases, with 10 bases separating them. The CDR3 is 12 residues long. The germline V gene has CDR1 SQVTM and CDR2 ANQGSEA.

Note on this clonotype: A read error may account for a junction end that differs from germline. The chain links TRBV7-2 to TRBJ1-5; a possible D gene is TRBD1 (6 bases). The CDR3 has 16 residues. Germline CDR1 reads SGHTA; CDR2 reads FQGNSA. CDR3 nucleotide sequence: TGTGCCAGCAGCTCTGACGGGGGCGGGAGCAATCAGCCTCAGCATTTT. Amino acid sequence: CASSSDGGGSNQPQHF.

The chain uses TRBV5-1 and TRBJ2-6; D remains unclear. The CDR3 spans 16 residues. Germline V gives CDR1 SGHRS, CDR2 YFSETQ. V lost 0 bases and J 0 bases, leaving 7 bases between the germline ends. CDR3 loop: CASSLAVVSGANVLTF. CDR3 nucleotides: TGCGCCAGCAGCTTGGCGGTGGTCTCTGGGGCCAACGTCCTGACTTTC.

This clonotype was counted a few times. The V call is TRBV25-1, the J call TRBJ1-5; a weak D match, TRBD1 (5 bases). Germline values: CDR1 MGHDK, CDR2 SYGVNS. With 4 bases removed from V and 3 bases from J, the gap between germline ends came to 13 bases. The CDR3 has 15 amino acids. In DNA, the CDR3 is TGTGCCAGCAGTGGAAAGGGGTTCGACAATCAGCCCCAGCATTTT. Translation gives CASSGKGFDNQPQHF.

This clonotype was counted a few times. The V gene is TRBV5-1, the J gene TRBJ1-1; weak D call: TRBD1 (5 bases). The germline gives CDR1 SGHRS, CDR2 YFSETQ. The CDR3 runs 13 residues. Trimming took 4 bases from V and 3 from J, leaving 10 bases between them. The CDR3 is CASSEGRHTEAFF. CDR3 nucleotides: TGCGCCAGCAGCGAGGGGCGCCACACTGAAGCTTTCTTT.

Of note for this clonotype: Being one base from a much bigger clone, this may be a read error. This sequence joins TRBV20-1 and TRBJ2-3; D gene uncertain. Germline CDR1 reads DFQATT; CDR2 reads SNEGSKA (reference sequence). The CDR3 consists of 13 residues. CDR3 loop: CSARARYTVTQYF. The DNA of the CDR3 is TGCAGTGCGAGAGCCAGGTACACAGTTACGCAGTATTTT.

The V gene is TRBV18, the J gene TRBJ2-5; TRBD2 matches 12 bases. The length of the CDR3 is 17 residues. The V gene's germline CDR1 is KGHSH and CDR2 LQKENI. V gave up 0 bases and J gave up 3 bases; unmatched junction bases: 5. CDR3 in amino acids: CASSPPGLAGWEETQYF. As DNA, the CDR3 is TGTGCCAGCTCACCACCCGGACTAGCGGGATGGGAAGAGACCCAGTACTTC.